These T cell receptor beta chains were read from a single sample in a study of T cell repertoires in cytomegalovirus infection. TCRdb independently ran MiXCR on the reads; one entry per CDR3 protein. Among around 440,000 distinct CDR3 sequences listed, about 11% were seen once. Sequencing was carried out using PBMCs. The receptors stem from a human donor in good health (CMV status not recorded). Some clones in this sample may be carry-over from other donors' samples. Both conserved end residues are part of each CDR3. D genes are given only for firm matches. A clone size is listed for some rows: how often the clone was seen (once, few, many), or a class if it is expanded.

j_call v_call d_call clone_size cdr3_aa cdr3_nt
TRBJ2-7 TRBV27 TRBD1 many CASSLTGGLISYEQYF TGTGCCAGCAGTTTGACAGGGGGGCTGATCTCCTACGAGCAGTACTTC
TRBJ2-1 TRBV5-1 TRBD1 . CASSTLVDRGTPYNEQFF TGCGCCAGCAGCACACTCGTCGACAGGGGCACTCCCTACAATGAGCAGTTCTTC
TRBJ1-2 TRBV3-1 . few CASRGTNYGYTF TGTGCCAGCCGTGGGACCAACTATGGCTACACCTTC
TRBJ2-7 TRBV29-1 TRBD1 . CSVELAGGYEQYF TGCAGCGTTGAGTTAGCAGGGGGCTACGAGCAGTACTTC
TRBJ2-7 TRBV3-1 . few CASSQTRPREQYF TGTGCCAGCAGCCAAACCCGGCCCAGGGAGCAGTACTTC
TRBJ1-5 TRBV29-1 . many CSVGEGTFNQPQHF TGCAGCGTTGGAGAGGGGACCTTCAATCAGCCCCAGCATTTT
TRBJ1-2 TRBV9 . . CASSVASGLTNYGYTF TGTGCCAGCAGCGTGGCCTCAGGATTAACTAACTATGGCTACACCTTC
TRBJ1-6 TRBV2 TRBD1 few CASSSWTGRSYNSPLHF TGTGCCAGCAGTTCCTGGACAGGGAGGTCCTATAATTCACCCCTCCACTTT
TRBJ2-3 TRBV4-1 . few CASSQDRRRTQYF TGCGCCAGCAGCCAAGATCGACGTCGTACGCAGTATTTT
TRBJ2-7 TRBV7-9 . many CASSRGRPEGDEQYF TGTGCCAGCAGCCGTGGGCGCCCCGAGGGGGACGAGCAGTACTTC
TRBJ2-3 TRBV29-1 TRBD2 . CSVAGRATDTQYF TGCAGCGTTGCCGGGAGGGCCACAGATACGCAGTATTTT
TRBJ2-7 TRBV7-2 . many CASSLWGGYEQYF TGTGCCAGCAGCTTATGGGGCGGCTACGAGCAGTACTTC
TRBJ1-3 TRBV7-2 TRBD1 many CASSWTGGGPGGNTIYF TGTGCCAGCAGCTGGACAGGGGGGGGGCCGGGTGGAAACACCATATATTTT
TRBJ2-7 TRBV20-1 . many CSAKPLDSDYEQYF TGCAGTGCTAAGCCTTTGGACAGCGACTACGAGCAGTACTTC
TRBJ1-2 TRBV19 . many CASSIRIFYGYTF TGTGCCAGTAGTATAAGGATTTTCTATGGCTACACCTTC
TRBJ1-1 TRBV6-5 . . CASSYGNAGGAFF TGTGCCAGCAGTTACGGAAACGCCGGAGGAGCTTTCTTT